The source of this T cell receptor beta chain is a study of blood T cell repertoires in COVID-19. Study-wide context: Researchers got acute and convalescent COVID-19 samples from the United States, Italy and Spain. T cells, B-cell-depleted T cells, or PBMCs supplied cDNA or gDNA.

This CDR3 is 14 amino acids long. V was clipped by 10 bases and J by 8 bases; unmatched bases: 13. Germline lookup yields CDR1 MGHRA and CDR2 YSYEKL. Authors' methods: Researchers report that nucleated cell counts were estimated from reference gene primer amplification. Only in-frame clones appear in the TCRdb table, and some are missing; sequencing was by immunoSEQ multiplex PCR. The V and J calls and the clone size are those of that table, but D and trimming were determined from the DNA. The sample has around 140,000 clones; approximately 80% are singletons. This chain connects TRBV4-1 to TRBJ1-2, with 10 nucleotides matching TRBD1. Sequencing was performed on peripheral blood. The origin of this receptor is a man between 65 and 85 years old who had recovered from COVID-19. CDR3 residues: CATRDATGGRGYTF. For the CDR3, the DNA is TGCGCCACCAGAGACGCGACAGGGGGCAGAGGCTACACCTTC.